These 22 T cell receptor beta chains were all obtained from the same sample, sequenced in a study of CD8+CD57+ T cells in acquired aplastic anemia. Genomic DNA served as template for TCR beta VDJ and CDR3 profiling. One entry per CDR3 protein, called by TCRdb with MiXCR from the reads. The sample records a few hundred thousand distinct CDR3 sequences, roughly 50% being singletons. Sequenced sample: sorted CD4+, CD8+, or CD8+CD57+ T cells (not recorded which) from PBMCs. These receptors originate from a human donor with severe aplastic anemia or a healthy control (not recorded which).

V gene TRBV5-1 combines with J gene TRBJ1-2; D unresolved. Germline V gene sequence: CDR1 SGHRS, CDR2 YFSETQ. The CDR3 consists of 15 residues. Trimming removed 0 bases at V and 3 bases at J, with 12 bases between. CDR3 loop: CASSLATNRDYGYTF. The CDR3 region has the DNA TGCGCCAGCAGCTTGGCCACCAACCGGGACTATGGCTACACCTTC.

This clonotype has only a few counts. This sequence joins TRBV9 and TRBJ2-5, with D possibly matching TRBD2 (5 bases). V lost 0 bases, J lost 5 bases, and 20 bases lay in between. Germline values: CDR1 SGDLS, CDR2 YYNGEE. The CDR3 runs to 17 residues. CDR3 residues: CASSVDSLGRGGETQYF. For the CDR3, the DNA is TGTGCCAGCAGCGTAGATAGTCTCGGTCGGGGTGGGGAGACCCAGTACTTC.

This clonotype was seen repeatedly, ten times or more. This sequence joins TRBV2 and TRBJ2-7; possibly TRBD2 for D (6 bases). Germline CDR1 is SNHLY and CDR2 is FYNNEI. V dropped 6 bases and J dropped 3 bases, with 15 bases sitting between them. This CDR3 is built from 14 residues. The CDR3 DNA follows: TGTGCCAGCAGGAAGGAGGGACTTCTCTACGAGCAGTACTTC. Protein product: CASRKEGLLYEQYF.

This clonotype came up once. The V call is TRBV29-1, the J call TRBJ1-1, with 8 bases lining up with TRBD1. The germline V gene has CDR1 SQVTM and CDR2 ANQGSEA. V trimming: 4 bases; J trimming: 6 bases; junction bases outside the gene matches: 7. This CDR3 spans 13 amino acids. The CDR3, as DNA: TGCAGCGTTGGTCCAGGGGGCTTTTCTGAAGCTTTCTTT. Encoded protein: CSVGPGGFSEAFF. The variable domain in full, with the rest retrieved from reference TRBV29-1 and TRBJ1-1, is SAVISQKPSRDICQRGTSLTIQCQVDSQVTMMFWYRQQPGQSLTLIATANQGSEATYESGFVIDKFPISRPNLTFSTLTVSNMSPEDSSIYLCSVGPGGFSEAFFGQGTRLTVV.

This chain links TRBV29-1 with TRBJ2-7, with TRBD1 as a possible D gene (6 bases). The V end was cut by 0 bases, the J end by 3 bases, with 15 bases between. The germline V gene encodes CDR1 SQVTM and CDR2 ANQGSEA. This CDR3 contains 15 residues. CDR3 in amino acids: CSVEEARGSSYEQYF. The CDR3 nucleotides read TGCAGCGTTGAAGAAGCCAGGGGCTCCAGCTACGAGCAGTACTTC.

The CDR3 loop is CAITASGAKETQYF. Written as DNA, the CDR3 is TGTGCCATCACGGCTAGCGGGGCAAAAGAGACCCAGTACTTC. The chain recombines TRBV10-3 with TRBJ2-5, with 9 bases lining up with TRBD2. Germline V CDR1 and CDR2: ENHRY, SYGVKD. Losses at the gene ends were 7 bases for V and 3 bases for J; bases not matched to a gene: 6. The length of the CDR3 is 14 residues.

This clonotype was detected ten times or more. V gene TRBV5-8 combines with J gene TRBJ2-5; 16 bases match TRBD2. Trimming took 4 bases from V and 5 from J; bases not matched to a gene: 8. This CDR3 has 17 amino acids. Germline V gene lookup returns CDR1 SGHTS and CDR2 YDEGEE. As DNA, the CDR3 is TGTGCCAGCAGCCGGGGACTAGCGGGGGGGCTAGGGGAGACCCAGTACTTC. The encoded protein is CASSRGLAGGLGETQYF.

This clonotype was detected ten times or more. V is TRBV7-8 and J is TRBJ1-5; perhaps TRBD1 as D (5 bases). The CDR3 covers 16 residues. Per the germline V gene, CDR1 is SGHVS and CDR2 is FQNEAQ. V was cut by 4 bases and J by 4 bases, with 17 bases left in between. The CDR3 bases are TGTGCCAGCAGCTCCAGGGAAATTCGGGGAAATCAGCCCCAGCATTTT. Translating gives CASSSREIRGNQPQHF. Together with reference TRBV7-8 and TRBJ1-5, the CDR3 gives the full variable domain: GAGVSQSPRYKVAKRGQDVALRCDPISGHVSLFWYQQALGQGPEFLTYFQNEAQLDKSGLPSDRFFAERPEGSVSTLKIQRTQQEDSAVYLCASSSREIRGNQPQHFGDGTRLSIL.

This clonotype occurred a few times. The chain combines TRBV7-3 with TRBJ2-3, with 8 bases matching TRBD2. The germline V gene encodes CDR1 SGHTA and CDR2 FQGTGA. Trimming cost V 5 bases and J 4 bases; bases outside gene matches: 5. CDR3 length: 14 amino acids. The CDR3 coding sequence is TGTGCCAGCAGCCTTAGCGGGACGGCAGATACGCAGTATTTT. This gives the protein CASSLSGTADTQYF. Full variable domain (outside the CDR3, taken from reference TRBV7-3 and TRBJ2-3): GAGVSQTPSNKVTEKGKYVELRCDPISGHTALYWYRQSLGQGPEFLIYFQGTGAADDSGLPNDRFFAVRPEGSVSTLKIQRTERGDSAVYLCASSLSGTADTQYFGPGTRLTVL.

This clonotype was found many times. The chain combines TRBV12-3 or TRBV12-4 with TRBJ1-1, with 7 bases that match TRBD1. Trimming cost V 5 bases and J 4 bases; bases outside gene matches: 16. This CDR3 has 17 residues. The CDR3 protein is CASSPRTGSALSTEAFF. The CDR3 bases are TGTGCCAGCAGTCCTCGGACAGGCTCAGCCCTTAGCACTGAAGCTTTCTTT.

This rearrangement joins TRBV7-2 to TRBJ1-1; D is undetermined. The CDR3 consists of 16 residues. From germline, CDR1 is SGHTA and CDR2 FQGNSA. V was cut by 5 bases and J by 1 base, with 17 bases left in between. The chain's CDR3 is CASSLIGRTRNTEAFF. CDR3 nucleotides: TGTGCCAGCAGCCTCATCGGACGGACTAGGAACACTGAAGCTTTCTTT.

The table lists this clonotype with a count of one. The chain recombines TRBV7-3 with TRBJ2-1; possibly TRBD2 for D (5 bases). Trimming removed 5 bases at V and 6 bases at J, with 11 bases between. The CDR3 has 13 amino acids. CDR1 is SGHTA and CDR2 is FQGTGA in the germline V gene. CDR3 DNA: TGTGCCAGCAGCGAAGCGAGCGGCAATGAGCAGTTCTTC. This encodes CASSEASGNEQFF. Full variable domain (outside the CDR3, taken from reference TRBV7-3 and TRBJ2-1): GAGVSQTPSNKVTEKGKYVELRCDPISGHTALYWYRQSLGQGPEFLIYFQGTGAADDSGLPNDRFFAVRPEGSVSTLKIQRTERGDSAVYLCASSEASGNEQFFGPGTRLTVL.

This chain links TRBV19 with TRBJ2-3; unclear D gene. V was pared by 6 bases and J by 0 bases, with 16 bases between. The CDR3 loop spans 16 amino acids. Germline V gene lookup returns CDR1 LNHDA and CDR2 SQIVND (reference sequence). The CDR3 loop is CASRRKGRPSTDTQYF. The CDR3 DNA is TGTGCCAGTAGGAGGAAAGGGCGACCTAGCACAGATACGCAGTATTTT.

The chain joins TRBV5-6 to TRBJ2-3; 8 bases align to TRBD1. V lost 1 base to trimming and J lost 11 bases; unmatched junction nucleotides: 15. The CDR3 length is 16 residues. CDR1 SGHDT and CDR2 YYEEEE come from the germline V gene. CDR3 region: CASSLKQGVAYNEQYF. CDR3 nucleotides: TGTGCCAGCAGCTTGAAACAGGGGGTAGCCTACAATGAGCAGTATTTT. Supplemented by reference TRBV5-6 and TRBJ2-3, the full variable domain reads DAGVTQSPTHLIKTRGQQVTLRCSPKSGHDTVSWYQQALGQGPQFIFQYYEEEERQRGNFPDRFSGHQFPNYSSELNVNALLLGDSALYLCASSLKQGVAYNEQYFGPGTRLTVL.

This clonotype was recorded a few times. The chain links TRBV10-3 to TRBJ1-5; D unclear. The CDR3 sequence is 15 residues long. Germline V gene sequence: CDR1 ENHRY, CDR2 SYGVKD. The V gene lost 4 bases and the J gene lost 2 bases, with 12 bases spanning the gap. CDR3 in amino acids: CAISAGLEGNQPQHF. The DNA for the CDR3 is TGTGCCATCAGTGCCGGCTTGGAGGGCAATCAGCCCCAGCATTTT.

This rearrangement joins TRBV30 to TRBJ2-5, with 7 bases that match TRBD1. The CDR3 consists of 12 residues. CDR1 and CDR2 from the germline V gene are GTSNPN and SVGIG (reference sequence). Trimming took 4 bases from V and 4 from J; bases not matched to a gene: 3. CDR3 bases: TGTGCCTGGATGAAGGGGGCAGAGACCCAGTACTTC. Amino acids: CAWMKGAETQYF.

This chain joins TRBV19 and TRBJ1-1; 7 positions match TRBD1. V shed 1 base, J shed 2 bases, and the junction held 7 bases outside the gene matches. CDR3 length equals 16 residues. CDR1 LNHDA and CDR2 SQIVND come from the germline V gene (reference sequence). The CDR3 DNA is TGTGCCAGTAGTATAGGGGTGACAGGGCGTAACACTGAAGCTTTCTTT. Its protein is CASSIGVTGRNTEAFF.

This clonotype was observed at least ten times. V is TRBV10-3 and J is TRBJ1-5; no clear D gene. The CDR3 loop spans 12 amino acids. CDR1 and CDR2 (germline): ENHRY, SYGVKD. Between the trimmed V and J ends, which lost 0 bases and 8 bases, there was a span of 5 bases. CDR3 protein: CAISESTEPQHF. DNA for the CDR3: TGTGCCATCAGTGAGTCGACTGAGCCCCAGCATTTT.

The V and J genes are TRBV9 and TRBJ2-1; maybe TRBD2 (6 bases). Germline lookup yields CDR1 SGDLS and CDR2 YYNGEE. CDR3 length equals 14 residues. V dropped 6 bases and J dropped 4 bases, with 14 bases sitting between them. CDR3 nucleotide sequence: TGTGCCAGCACCAGCGGGCGGAATTACAATGAGCAGTTCTTC. It codes for CASTSGRNYNEQFF.

This clonotype was observed a handful of times. The V call is TRBV20-1, the J call TRBJ2-5; no clear D gene. Germline V lookup: CDR1 DFQATT, CDR2 SNEGSKA (reference sequence). The CDR3 runs to 11 residues. V was clipped by 3 bases and J by 5 bases, with 7 bases between them. CDR3 nucleotide sequence: TGCAGTGCTAGCCGAGCGGAGACCCAGTACTTC. It specifies CSASRAETQYF.

This clonotype was detected only a few times. This chain links TRBV5-1 with TRBJ2-2, with 12 bases fitting TRBD2. CDR3 size: 18 residues. CDR1 and CDR2 (germline): SGHRS, YFSETQ. V lost 4 bases and J lost 9; bases outside the gene matches: 16. The CDR3 loop is CASSPVTSGGQVVRELFF. In DNA, the CDR3 is TGCGCCAGCAGCCCCGTGACTAGCGGGGGCCAAGTGGTTCGGGAGCTGTTTTTT.

The chain employs TRBV7-3 and TRBJ1-1, with no clear D. CDR3 length: 12 amino acids. Germline values: CDR1 SGHTA, CDR2 FQGTGA. The V end lost 7 bases, the J end lost 0 bases, and 6 bases lay between the germline ends. CDR3 sequence: CASTTMNTEAFF. CDR3 DNA: TGTGCCAGCACCACAATGAACACTGAAGCTTTCTTT.